The clone carrying this T cell receptor (beta chain) appeared once. Its antigen is still unknown. The sample belongs to a study of lymphopenia after photon versus proton radiotherapy. Using immunoSEQ multiplex PCR, the repertoire was profiled, and TCRdb retains in-frame clones only, with some absent. This table has about 30,000 clones, roughly 88% appearing once. This CDR3 spans 18 amino acids. Germline CDR1 reads LNHNV; CDR2 reads YYDKDF (reference sequence). V gave up 0 bases and J gave up 6 bases; unmatched junction bases: 15. Study-level results: Post-nadir diversity loss with photons came from oligoclonal expansion, particularly CD8+ Temra cells.

This rearrangement joins TRBV15 to TRBJ1-2; 8 nucleotides line up with TRBD1. The sequence was collected from a woman aged 50 to 60 with pancreatic cancer. Here the sequenced sample was peripheral blood, taken from a patient treated with photon-based radiotherapy. The CDR3 reads CATSRDGPDRGAVDGYTF. CDR3 DNA sequence: TGTGCCACCAGCAGAGATGGGCCCGACAGGGGCGCGGTGGATGGCTACACCTTC. Drawing the rest from reference TRBV15 and TRBJ1-2, the complete variable domain is DAMVIQNPRYQVTQFGKPVTLSCSQTLNHNVMYWYQQKSSQAPKLLFHYYDKDFNNEADTPDNFQSRRPNTSFCFLDIRSPGLGDTAMYLCATSRDGPDRGAVDGYTFGSGTRLTVV.